Listed below are T cell receptor beta chains from one sample, sequenced in a study of blood T cell repertoires in COVID-19. Assay used: immunoSEQ multiplex PCR; TCRdb lists only in-frame clones, some missing. The sample has roughly 64,000 clones, roughly three quarters seen once; the top ten hold 13% to 15%. Material for sequencing was peripheral blood. The receptors were sampled from a man between 60 and 75 years old with COVID-19, enrolled during active disease. The CDR3 runs from the conserved cysteine through the conserved F or W. The D gene is left open where the match is weak. The size entry is marked missing in some rows and otherwise reads once, few, many or a size class.

D gene	CDR3 length	J gene	V gene	clone size	CDR3 DNA	CDR3 protein
TRBD1	16	TRBJ2-7	TRBV6-5	few	TGTGCCAGCAGTTATTTGGGACAGGGCGGACGCTACGAGCAGTACTTC	CASSYLGQGGRYEQYF
TRBD1	12	TRBJ2-7	TRBV29-1	few	TGCAGCGTCCGACAGGGGAGAATCGAGCAGTACTTC	CSVRQGRIEQYF
TRBD1	15	TRBJ1-5	TRBV27	.	TGTGCCAGCAGTCCCGGGACAGGGGGGTTTCAGCCCCAGCATTTT	CASSPGTGGFQPQHF
TRBD2	16	TRBJ2-1	TRBV18	.	TGTGCCAGCTCACCAGGCGTGGCGGGAGGGTACAATGAGCAGTTCTTC	CASSPGVAGGYNEQFF
.	12	TRBJ2-1	TRBV11-3	once	TGTGCCAGCAGCTTACAGGGCAATGAGCAGTTCTTC	CASSLQGNEQFF
.	15	TRBJ1-6	TRBV28	.	TGTGCCAGCAGTAACTATGGGGCGGGGAATTCACCCCTCCACTTT	CASSNYGAGNSPLHF
.	16	TRBJ1-1	TRBV11-2	.	TGTGCCAGCAGATCTAATACAGGGACCCAGAACACTGAAGCTTTCTTT	CASRSNTGTQNTEAFF
TRBD2	17	TRBJ2-1	TRBV7-9	.	TGTGCCAGCAGCTTATCCTCTAGCGGGAGGGCCAACAATGAGCAGTTCTTC	CASSLSSSGRANNEQFF
TRBD1	14	TRBJ2-3	TRBV24-1	.	TGTGCCACCACGGACAGGGTGGGTTCAGATACGCAGTATTTT	CATTDRVGSDTQYF
.	13	TRBJ2-2	TRBV9	.	TGTGCCAGCAGCCCTCGTGTCACCGGGGAGCTGTTTTTT	CASSPRVTGELFF
.	14	TRBJ1-2	TRBV5-4	.	TGTGCCAGCAGCACAGGAGTGGGGGGGTATGGCTACACCTTC	CASSTGVGGYGYTF
.	14	TRBJ1-3	TRBV30	.	TGTGCCTGGAATATGAAGAGCTCTGGAAACACCATATATTTT	CAWNMKSSGNTIYF
.	11	TRBJ2-3	TRBV2	.	TGTGCCAGCACTCGGGTGGATACGCAGTATTTT	CASTRVDTQYF
.	15	TRBJ2-3	TRBV5-1	.	TGCGCCAGCAGCCCGGACAGTTCTGGCACAGATACGCAGTATTTT	CASSPDSSGTDTQYF
.	15	TRBJ1-2	TRBV6-1	.	TGTGCCAGCAGTGATCAAGCGGGGGGGCACTATGGCTACACCTTC	CASSDQAGGHYGYTF
TRBD2	14	TRBJ2-7	TRBV11-2	.	TGTGCCAGCAGCTTAGCGGGAGGGACCTACGAGCAGTACTTC	CASSLAGGTYEQYF
.	13	TRBJ2-5	TRBV4-1	.	TGCGCCAGCAGCCAATTCGGAGGGGAGACCCAGTACTTC	CASSQFGGETQYF
.	15	TRBJ2-2	TRBV9	.	TGTGCCAGCAGCCTGGAGGGCCTGGGCACCGGGGAGCTGTTTTTT	CASSLEGLGTGELFF
.	13	TRBJ2-3	TRBV2	.	TGTGCCAGCAGTGTGGAGAGCACAGATACGCAGTATTTT	CASSVESTDTQYF
TRBD2	16	TRBJ2-3	TRBV7-9	.	TGTGCCAGCAGCGGGACTAGCGGGGGCGGAACAGATACGCAGTATTTT	CASSGTSGGGTDTQYF
.	15	TRBJ1-6	TRBV30	few	TGTGCCTGGAGTTGGGGTCGCGGGGGGAATTCACCCCTCCACTTT	CAWSWGRGGNSPLHF
.	14	TRBJ2-3	TRBV6-5	.	TGTGCCAGCACCCCTCTGGGACAATTGGATACGCAGTATTTT	CASTPLGQLDTQYF
TRBD1	15	TRBJ2-3	TRBV7-6	.	TGTGCCAGCAGCTTAGGCGACAGGGAGCCAGATACGCAGTATTTT	CASSLGDREPDTQYF
TRBD2	17	TRBJ2-7	TRBV6-1	few	TGTGCCAGCAGTGCCAGGCTAGCGGGCCCCCGATCCTACGAGCAGTACTTC	CASSARLAGPRSYEQYF
TRBD2	18	TRBJ2-4	TRBV7-9	.	TGTGCCAGCAGCCGTCCGGGACTAGCGGGGGGAGCCAAAAACATTCAGTACTTC	CASSRPGLAGGAKNIQYF